A single sample is the source of the 3 T cell receptor beta chains below, sequenced in a study of T cells in Graves' hyperthyroidism and ophthalmopathy. The CDR3 regions of TCR beta were amplified from RNA transcripts. First-round RT-PCR with HTBI primers amplified the TCR CDR3 region. One entry per CDR3 protein results from TCRdb running MiXCR on the multiplex PCR reads. The sample has fewer than 650,000 distinct CDR3 sequences, 12% to 15% seen once. Material for sequencing was blood. Source of these receptors: a woman aged 18-35 years with Graves' ophthalmopathy.

This chain uses TRBV14 with TRBJ2-2; D ambiguous. The CDR3 is 14 amino acids. Germline-derived CDR1 and CDR2 are SGHDN and FVKESK. Trimming took off 4 bases at V and 5 bases at J, with 11 bases between the two ends. CDR3 loop: CASSPQTETGELFF. DNA of the CDR3: TGTGCCAGCAGCCCCCAGACGGAAACCGGGGAGCTGTTTTTT.

For the CDR3, the DNA is TGCAGTGCTACCCGGACTAGCGATAGCACAGATACGCAGTATTTT. Protein: CSATRTSDSTDTQYF. V and J are TRBV20-1 and TRBJ2-3; the match to TRBD2 covers 9 bases. The CDR3 is made up of 15 amino acids. After removal of 4 bases from V and 0 bases from J, the junction contained 5 bases not matched to a gene. In germline, CDR1 is DFQATT, CDR2 SNEGSKA (reference sequence).

In this sample, this clonotype turned up a few times. CDR3 nucleotide sequence: TGTGCCAGCAGCGGGACTGGCTTCACAGATACGCAGTATTTT. This translates into CASSGTGFTDTQYF. V usage is TRBV9 and J usage is TRBJ2-3, with D perhaps TRBD2 (5 bases). Germline V lookup: CDR1 SGDLS, CDR2 YYNGEE. The V end was cut by 3 bases, the J end by 2 bases, with 10 bases between. There are 14 residues in the CDR3.